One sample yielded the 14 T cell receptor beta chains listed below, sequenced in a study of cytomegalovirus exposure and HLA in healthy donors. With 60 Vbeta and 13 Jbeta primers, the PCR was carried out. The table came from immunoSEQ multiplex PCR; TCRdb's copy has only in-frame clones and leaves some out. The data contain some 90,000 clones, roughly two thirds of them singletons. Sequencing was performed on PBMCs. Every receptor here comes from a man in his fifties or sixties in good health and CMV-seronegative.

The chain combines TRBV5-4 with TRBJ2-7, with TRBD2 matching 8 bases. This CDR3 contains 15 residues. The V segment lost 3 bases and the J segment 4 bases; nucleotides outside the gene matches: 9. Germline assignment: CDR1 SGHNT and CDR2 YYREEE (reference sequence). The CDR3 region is CASSSSGRIGYEQYF. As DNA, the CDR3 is TGTGCCAGCAGCTCGAGCGGGAGAATTGGTTACGAGCAGTACTTC. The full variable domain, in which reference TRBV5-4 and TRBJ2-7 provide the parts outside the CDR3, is ETGVTQSPTHLIKTRGQQVTLRCSSQSGHNTVSWYQQALGQGPQFIFQYYREEENGRGNFPPRFSGLQFPNYSSELNVNALELDDSALYLCASSSSGRIGYEQYFGPGTRLTVT.

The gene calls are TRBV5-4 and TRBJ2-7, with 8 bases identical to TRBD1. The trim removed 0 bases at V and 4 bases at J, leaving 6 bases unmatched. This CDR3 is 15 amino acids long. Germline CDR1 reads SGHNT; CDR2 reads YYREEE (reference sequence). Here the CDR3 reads CASSLAGQGHYEQYF. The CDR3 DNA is TGTGCCAGCAGCTTGGCAGGACAGGGACATTACGAGCAGTACTTC. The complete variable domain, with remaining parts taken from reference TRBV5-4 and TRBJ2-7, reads ETGVTQSPTHLIKTRGQQVTLRCSSQSGHNTVSWYQQALGQGPQFIFQYYREEENGRGNFPPRFSGLQFPNYSSELNVNALELDDSALYLCASSLAGQGHYEQYFGPGTRLTVT.

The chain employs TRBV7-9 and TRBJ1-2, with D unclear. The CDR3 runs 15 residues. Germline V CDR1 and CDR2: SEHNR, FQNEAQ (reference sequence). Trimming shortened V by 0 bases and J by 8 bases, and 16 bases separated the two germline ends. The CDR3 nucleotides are TGTGCCAGCAGCTTAGCAGGAACGGGAGGTGAGGGCTACACCTTC. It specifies CASSLAGTGGEGYTF. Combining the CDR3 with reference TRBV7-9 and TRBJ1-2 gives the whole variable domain DTGVSQNPRHKITKRGQNVTFRCDPISEHNRLYWYRQTLGQGPEFLTYFQNEAQLEKSRLLSDRFSAERPKGSFSTLEIQRTEQGDSAMYLCASSLAGTGGEGYTFGSGTRLTVV.

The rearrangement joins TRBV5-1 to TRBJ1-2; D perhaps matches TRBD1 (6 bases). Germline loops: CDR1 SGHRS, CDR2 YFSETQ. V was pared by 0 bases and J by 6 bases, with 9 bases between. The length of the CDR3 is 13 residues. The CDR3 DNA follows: TGCGCCAGCAGCTTGGACAGGGTGGATGGCTACACCTTC. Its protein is CASSLDRVDGYTF.

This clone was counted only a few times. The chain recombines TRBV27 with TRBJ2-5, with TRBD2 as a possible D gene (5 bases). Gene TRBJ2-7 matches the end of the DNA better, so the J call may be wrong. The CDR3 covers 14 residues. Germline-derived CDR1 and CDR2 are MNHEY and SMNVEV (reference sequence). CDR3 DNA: TGTGCCAGCAGTTCTCAAACGACTAACTACGAGCAGTACTTC. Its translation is CASSSQTTNYEQYF.

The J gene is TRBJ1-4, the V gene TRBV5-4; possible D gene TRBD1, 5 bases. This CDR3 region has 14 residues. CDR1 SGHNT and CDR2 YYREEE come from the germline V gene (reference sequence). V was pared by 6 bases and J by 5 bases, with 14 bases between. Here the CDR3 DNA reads TGTGCCAGCACCTTATGGGGGGGGAATGAAAAACTGTTTTTT. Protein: CASTLWGGNEKLFF. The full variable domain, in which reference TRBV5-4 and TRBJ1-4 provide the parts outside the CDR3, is ETGVTQSPTHLIKTRGQQVTLRCSSQSGHNTVSWYQQALGQGPQFIFQYYREEENGRGNFPPRFSGLQFPNYSSELNVNALELDDSALYLCASTLWGGNEKLFFGSGTQLSVL.

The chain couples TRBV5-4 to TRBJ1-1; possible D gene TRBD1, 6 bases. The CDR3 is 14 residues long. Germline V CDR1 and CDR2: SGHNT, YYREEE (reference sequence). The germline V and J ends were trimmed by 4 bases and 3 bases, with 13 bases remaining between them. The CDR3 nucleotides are TGTGCCAGCAGCAAGCTACAGGGTTACACTGAAGCTTTCTTT. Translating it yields CASSKLQGYTEAFF.

The CDR3 here is CASYGGETQYF. Written as DNA, the CDR3 is TGTGCCAGTTATGGGGGCGAGACCCAGTACTTC. The chain uses TRBV2 and TRBJ2-5, with D tentatively TRBD1 (6 bases). Deletions cut 9 bases from V and 5 bases from J, with 10 bases between. The CDR3 loop spans 11 amino acids. Germline CDR1 SNHLY, CDR2 FYNNEI.

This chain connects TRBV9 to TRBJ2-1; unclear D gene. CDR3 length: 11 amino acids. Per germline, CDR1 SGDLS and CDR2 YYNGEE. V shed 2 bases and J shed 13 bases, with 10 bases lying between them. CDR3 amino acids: CASSVLIVQFF. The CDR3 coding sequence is TGTGCCAGCAGCGTTCTGATAGTACAGTTCTTC.

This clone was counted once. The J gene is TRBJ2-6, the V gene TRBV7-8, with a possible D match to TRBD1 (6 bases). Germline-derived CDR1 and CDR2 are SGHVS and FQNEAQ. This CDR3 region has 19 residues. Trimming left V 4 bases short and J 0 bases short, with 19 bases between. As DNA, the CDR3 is TGTGCCAGCAGCTCGCTAGACGGGGACAACCTCTCTGGGGCCAACGTCCTGACTTTC. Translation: CASSSLDGDNLSGANVLTF.

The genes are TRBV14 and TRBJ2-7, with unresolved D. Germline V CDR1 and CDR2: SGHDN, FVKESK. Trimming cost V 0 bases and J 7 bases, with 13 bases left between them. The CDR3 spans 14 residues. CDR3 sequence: CASSQETLTGEQYF. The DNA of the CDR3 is TGTGCCAGCAGCCAAGAAACGCTAACTGGTGAGCAGTACTTC.

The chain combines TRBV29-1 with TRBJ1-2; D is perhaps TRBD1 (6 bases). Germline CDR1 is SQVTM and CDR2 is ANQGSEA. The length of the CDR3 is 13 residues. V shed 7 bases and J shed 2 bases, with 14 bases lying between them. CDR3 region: CSGTGYGNYGYTF. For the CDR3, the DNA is TGCAGCGGTACAGGGTATGGCAACTATGGCTACACCTTC.

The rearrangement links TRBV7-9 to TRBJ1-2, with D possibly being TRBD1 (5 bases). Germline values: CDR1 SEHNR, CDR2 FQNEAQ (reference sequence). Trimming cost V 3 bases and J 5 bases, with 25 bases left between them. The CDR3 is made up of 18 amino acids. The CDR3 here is CASSFQPEPDIISYGYTF. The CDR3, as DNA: TGTGCCAGCAGCTTCCAACCCGAACCGGACATAATTAGTTATGGCTACACCTTC.

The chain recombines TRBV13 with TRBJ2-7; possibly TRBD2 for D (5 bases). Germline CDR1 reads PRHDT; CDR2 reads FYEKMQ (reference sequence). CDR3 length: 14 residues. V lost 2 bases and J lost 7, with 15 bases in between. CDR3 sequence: CASSLRTQLGEQYF. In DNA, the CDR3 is TGTGCCAGCAGCTTAAGGACTCAGCTTGGGGAGCAGTACTTC.